This T cell receptor beta chain originates from a study of T cells in Graves' hyperthyroidism and ophthalmopathy. At least ten counts were recorded for this clonotype. The antigen is unknown. One end of the junction is discordant with germline, which a read error may explain. TCR beta CDR3 region amplification was performed from RNA transcripts. The TCR CDR3 first-round RT-PCR relied on the HTBI primer set. Using its own MiXCR run on the multiplex PCR reads, TCRdb lists one record per CDR3 protein. The sample holds roughly 700,000 distinct CDR3 sequences, about a third seen once. Study-level points and caveats: Ophthalmopathy, as predicted by the model, came a median 6.5 months after the prediction.

When ophthalmopathy did not progress within 18 months, Graves' hyperthyroidism was considered stable. The patients, who ranged from 18 to 65 in age, presented with newly diagnosed hyperthyroidism lasting under 2 months. Germline loops: CDR1 ENHRY, CDR2 SYGVKD. There are 18 residues in the CDR3. The TCR comes from a woman between 40 and 50 years old with Graves' hyperthyroidism. The chain couples TRBV10-3 to TRBJ2-6, with 7 bases fitting TRBD1. The material sequenced was blood. In DNA, the CDR3 is TGTGCCAGCAGTCGAGTGACAGGGCAACGGTCTGGGGCCAACGTCCTGACTTTC. Translated, it gives CASSRVTGQRSGANVLTF.